This TCR beta chain came from a study of CD8 T cells in ankylosing spondylitis. Study-wide results and limits: The authors found the disease-linked clones to be CD8+ and relatively rare in peripheral blood. It was reported that disease-linked clones were significantly enriched in matched ankylosing spondylitis synovial fluid.

One entry per CDR3 protein results from TCRdb running MiXCR on the 5' RACE reads. The sample carries 150,000 or so distinct CDR3 sequences, 9.8% recorded once. This clonotype was recorded many times. The antigen is not known. Germline CDR1 reads PRHDT; CDR2 reads FYEKMQ (reference sequence). This CDR3 region has 12 residues. The V and J ends lost 1 base and 2 bases respectively, with 1 base between them. The sequencing sample was made of blood, either unsorted or a sorted T cell fraction (not recorded which). The sequence derives from a female donor with ankylosing spondylitis or in good health (not recorded which). The J gene is TRBJ2-3, the V gene TRBV13; D unclear. CDR3 nucleotide sequence: TGTGCCAGCAGCTTAGACACAGATACGCAGTATTTT. Protein sequence: CASSLDTDTQYF.